The rows below give T cell receptor beta chains drawn from one sample of a study of shared clonotypes between healthy human individuals. Clones were sequenced by immunoSEQ multiplex PCR, and TCRdb holds only the in-frame ones, with some missing. Found here are 550,000 to 850,000 clones, just under 75% of them singletons; the top ten hold around 1.8%. Sequencing was performed on memory CD4+ T cells sorted from blood. The origin of the receptors is a woman in her 30s in good health. The CDR3 runs from the conserved cysteine through the conserved F or W. A D gene is named only where the DNA matches it firmly. A row's size may be missing; if present it is once, few, many or a size class.

size	D	V	J	CDR3	DNA
NA	NA	TRBV5-1	TRBJ1-5	CASSLGRGQDQPQHF	TGCGCCAGCAGCTTGGGCAGGGGACAAGATCAGCCCCAGCATTTT
NA	NA	TRBV2	TRBJ2-7	CASSEAGREQYF	TGTGCCAGCAGTGAAGCCGGCCGAGAGCAGTACTTC
once	NA	TRBV7-8	TRBJ2-1	CASIPNVISYNEQFF	TGTGCCAGCATCCCAAACGTGATCTCCTACAATGAGCAGTTCTTC
once	TRBD1	TRBV5-1	TRBJ2-2	CASSGQGDTGELFF	TGCGCCAGCAGTGGACAGGGGGACACCGGGGAGCTGTTTTTT
NA	NA	TRBV5-1	TRBJ2-7	CASSLTSLSSYEQYF	TGCGCCAGCAGCTTGACCTCCCTTTCATCCTACGAGCAGTACTTC
NA	NA	TRBV7-9	TRBJ2-7	CASSSWRSGWGNEQYF	TGTGCCAGCAGCTCTTGGCGGAGCGGGTGGGGGAACGAGCAGTACTTC
once	NA	TRBV28	TRBJ1-2	CASSPPRYYGYTF	TGTGCCAGCAGCCCCCCCCGGTACTATGGCTACACCTTC
few	TRBD1	TRBV11-2	TRBJ1-1	CASSPQGDSTEAFF	TGTGCCAGCAGCCCCCAGGGGGATTCCACTGAAGCTTTCTTT
NA	NA	TRBV28	TRBJ1-2	CASSLRARSQGGYTF	TGTGCCAGCAGTTTAAGGGCCCGGTCGCAAGGTGGCTACACCTTC
NA	NA	TRBV7-9	TRBJ1-5	CASSLGTGADQPQHF	TGTGCCAGCAGCTTAGGGACGGGAGCGGATCAGCCCCAGCATTTT
few	TRBD2	TRBV4-2	TRBJ2-1	CASSRSSLAGVRGHNEQFF	TGTGCCAGCAGCCGCTCCTCACTAGCGGGAGTACGTGGGCACAATGAGCAGTTCTTC
few	NA	TRBV6-1	TRBJ1-3	CASSEAGVSGNTIYF	TGTGCCAGCAGTGAAGCGGGCGTCTCTGGAAACACCATATATTTT
NA	TRBD2	TRBV11-2	TRBJ2-7	CASSLGMGTSAEQYF	TGTGCCAGCAGCTTAGGTATGGGGACTAGCGCCGAGCAGTACTTC
few	NA	TRBV9	TRBJ2-2	CASSVDQLARELFF	TGTGCCAGCAGCGTAGATCAGCTAGCTAGGGAGCTGTTTTTT
NA	NA	TRBV4-1	TRBJ2-7	CASSRGDVGHEQYF	TGCGCCAGCAGCCGAGGGGACGTGGGCCACGAGCAGTACTTC
NA	TRBD1	TRBV19	TRBJ2-1	CASSPTGTGVNEQFF	TGTGCCAGTAGTCCAACCGGGACAGGGGTCAATGAGCAGTTCTTC
NA	NA	TRBV29-1	TRBJ1-1	CSVGRLRWNTEAFF	TGCAGCGTTGGGAGACTCCGATGGAACACTGAAGCTTTCTTT
NA	NA	TRBV6-4	TRBJ1-5	CASSEESNQPQHF	TGTGCCAGCAGTGAGGAATCGAATCAGCCCCAGCATTTT
NA	NA	TRBV5-8	TRBJ2-1	CASKLDEGGDPNEQFF	TGTGCCAGCAAGTTAGATGAGGGAGGCGACCCTAATGAGCAGTTCTTC
NA	NA	TRBV6-5	TRBJ2-7	CASRSWGTGEQYF	TGTGCCAGCAGATCTTGGGGGACGGGTGAGCAGTACTTC
NA	NA	TRBV18	TRBJ2-3	CASSPARTFTDTQYF	TGTGCCAGCTCACCAGCCCGGACCTTCACAGATACGCAGTATTTT
NA	TRBD2	TRBV29-1	TRBJ2-2	CSASGGNTGELFF	TGCAGCGCTAGCGGTGGGAACACCGGGGAGCTGTTTTTT
NA	NA	TRBV19	TRBJ2-4	CASSSGSPLRDIQYF	TGTGCCAGTAGTTCAGGATCCCCCCTACGGGACATTCAGTACTTC
NA	NA	TRBV21-1	TRBJ1-5	CASSKRVESNQPQHF	TGTGCCAGCAGCAAAAGAGTTGAGTCCAATCAGCCCCAGCATTTT
few	TRBD1	TRBV19	TRBJ1-5	CASRTDRVFGQPQHF	TGTGCCAGTAGGACCGACAGGGTGTTTGGTCAGCCCCAGCATTTT
NA	NA	TRBV27	TRBJ1-2	CASRGQGKAYGYTF	TGTGCCAGCAGAGGGCAGGGGAAGGCCTATGGCTACACCTTC
NA	TRBD2	TRBV6-1	TRBJ2-1	CASGGTSGSTEQFF	TGTGCCAGCGGAGGGACTAGCGGGAGTACTGAGCAGTTCTTC
NA	TRBD1	TRBV27	TRBJ2-7	CASSLVQGDEQYF	TGTGCCAGCAGTTTGGTACAGGGGGACGAGCAGTACTTC
NA	NA	TRBV2	TRBJ1-3	CASRGAGPGNTIYF	TGTGCCAGCCGGGGGGCGGGACCTGGAAACACCATATATTTT
NA	TRBD2	TRBV5-4	TRBJ2-1	CASSYPGGAREQFF	TGTGCCAGCAGCTACCCGGGGGGGGCGAGGGAGCAGTTCTTC
NA	TRBD2	TRBV5-4	TRBJ2-7	CASSLAGPYEQYF	TGTGCCAGCAGCTTAGCGGGACCCTACGAGCAGTACTTC
NA	TRBD1	TRBV6-5	TRBJ2-3	CASSSGTGVTDTQYF	TGTGCCAGCAGTTCCGGGACAGGGGTCACAGATACGCAGTATTTT
few	TRBD1	TRBV6-1	TRBJ2-5	CASSGRTGGKETQYF	TGTGCCAGCAGTGGACGGACAGGGGGGAAAGAGACCCAGTACTTC
NA	NA	TRBV6-5	TRBJ2-2	CASRSANTGELFF	TGTGCCAGCAGGTCGGCGAACACCGGGGAGCTGTTTTTT
few	NA	TRBV30	TRBJ1-1	CAWEPGINTEAFF	TGTGCCTGGGAACCAGGGATAAACACTGAAGCTTTCTTT
NA	TRBD2	TRBV5-1	TRBJ2-5	CASSLGGTSGIETQYF	TGCGCCAGCAGCTTGGGAGGGACTAGCGGGATAGAGACCCAGTACTTC
NA	TRBD2	TRBV7-9	TRBJ2-1	CASSHWEGVTGNEQFF	TGTGCCAGCAGCCATTGGGAGGGCGTCACAGGAAATGAGCAGTTCTTC
few	TRBD1	TRBV28	TRBJ1-5	CASSQTGGVQPQHF	TGTGCCAGCAGCCAGACAGGGGGTGTGCAGCCCCAGCATTTT
NA	NA	TRBV15	TRBJ2-2	CATSRLGWEPGTGELFF	TGTGCCACCAGCAGACTTGGATGGGAACCAGGGACCGGGGAGCTGTTTTTT
NA	NA	TRBV27	TRBJ2-4	CASSSLYRGLAKNIQYF	TGTGCCAGCAGTTCCCTTTATAGGGGACTAGCCAAAAACATTCAGTACTTC
many	NA	TRBV11-3	TRBJ2-1	CASSLGRRQGNEQFF	TGTGCCAGCAGCTTAGGCCGACGTCAGGGAAATGAGCAGTTCTTC